Listed here are 19 T cell receptor beta chains from one sample, sequenced in a study of beta chain features in type 1 diabetes. The sequenced template was cDNA made from the entire isolated RNA. TCRdb's copy holds only in-frame clones and misses some; the assay was immunoSEQ multiplex PCR. The sample lists 860,000 or so clones, about 17% occurring once. Input material: naive CD4+ T cells from blood. These receptors all stem from a woman between 18 and 29 years old in good health.

In this sample, this clone turned up a few times. The rearrangement links TRBV5-6 to TRBJ1-5, with TRBD1 identical over 7 bases. Germline loops: CDR1 SGHDT, CDR2 YYEEEE. CDR3 size: 18 residues. V lost 4 bases, J lost 0 bases, and 13 bases stayed unmatched. CDR3 amino acids: CASSHMVRDSNSNQPQHF. CDR3 bases: TGTGCCAGCAGCCACATGGTAAGGGACAGCAATAGCAATCAGCCCCAGCATTTT.

The V and J genes are TRBV7-8 and TRBJ2-3, with D unresolved. Per germline, CDR1 SGHVS and CDR2 FQNEAQ. The ends were cut back, 2 bases at V and 3 bases at J, with 9 bases in the middle. The CDR3 totals 14 residues. Here the CDR3 reads CASSLIGRTDTQYF. In nucleotides, the CDR3 is TGTGCCAGCAGCTTAATCGGAAGGACAGATACGCAGTATTTT.

This clone was observed a few times. The J gene is TRBJ2-7, the V gene TRBV28; D is possibly TRBD1 (6 bases). V lost 3 bases to trimming and J lost 3 bases, with 12 bases between them. CDR1 and CDR2 (germline): MDHEN, SYDVKM. This CDR3 has 14 residues. In nucleotides, the CDR3 is TGTGCCAGCAGTTTCGGGACACCGGTCTACGAGCAGTACTTC. Its translation: CASSFGTPVYEQYF.

A few counts support this clone. The chain carries TRBV4-2 and TRBJ1-4; the match to TRBD1 covers 9 bases. CDR3 length: 14 amino acids. Per the germline V gene, CDR1 is LGHNA and CDR2 is YNFKEQ. The V gene end was trimmed by 7 bases and the J gene end by 8 bases; junction bases not matched to a gene: 8. The DNA of the CDR3 is TGTGCCAGCACCCAGGACAGGGGAGACGAAAAACTGTTTTTT. This encodes CASTQDRGDEKLFF.

This clone was counted ten times or more. This rearrangement joins TRBV10-3 to TRBJ2-1; no reliable D call. From germline, CDR1 is ENHRY and CDR2 SYGVKD. This CDR3 has 13 residues. Trimming pared 8 bases from V and 0 bases from J, leaving 8 bases between. CDR3: CAISLSSYNEQFF. The CDR3 DNA follows: TGTGCCATCTCGCTCAGCTCCTACAATGAGCAGTTCTTC.

This clone was picked up a small number of times. This chain connects TRBV29-1 to TRBJ2-2; D might be TRBD2 (5 bases). The CDR3 length is 15 residues. Germline lookup yields CDR1 SQVTM and CDR2 ANQGSEA. Deletions cut 7 bases from V and 4 bases from J, with 19 bases between. The CDR3 coding sequence is TGCAGCGCTATGTTTAGGCTAGCTGGCACCGGGGAGCTGTTTTTT. Protein sequence: CSAMFRLAGTGELFF.

The chain joins TRBV28 to TRBJ2-1, with 8 bases fitting TRBD2. The CDR3 extends over 15 amino acids. CDR1 MDHEN and CDR2 SYDVKM come from the germline V gene. Trimming took 8 bases from V and 0 from J; bases not matched to a gene: 6. As DNA, the CDR3 is TGTGCCAGCGTGGGCGGGAGGAGCTCCTACAATGAGCAGTTCTTC. Amino acid sequence: CASVGGRSSYNEQFF.

J is TRBJ2-7 and V is TRBV2; D not resolved. This CDR3 has 14 residues. V was pared by 7 bases and J by 3 bases, with 16 bases between. Germline values: CDR1 SNHLY, CDR2 FYNNEI. The CDR3 loop reads CASKVQSGNYEQYF. DNA of the CDR3: TGTGCCAGCAAGGTACAGAGTGGGAACTACGAGCAGTACTTC.

V is TRBV15 and J is TRBJ2-1; 14 bases agree with TRBD2. The V gene's germline CDR1 is LNHNV and CDR2 YYDKDF (reference sequence). V was clipped by 2 bases and J by 10 bases; unmatched bases: 7. This CDR3 has 16 residues. CDR3 coding DNA: TGTGCCACCAGCAGACAGGGGACTAGCGGGAGAGGAGAGCAGTTCTTC. Translating it yields CATSRQGTSGRGEQFF.

This rearrangement joins TRBV9 to TRBJ1-3; unclear D gene. CDR3 length: 16 amino acids. The V and J ends lost 4 bases and 4 bases respectively, with 18 bases between them. The germline gives CDR1 SGDLS, CDR2 YYNGEE. CDR3: CASSPRPGRSGNTIYF. In DNA, the CDR3 is TGTGCCAGCAGCCCCAGACCCGGGCGAAGCGGAAACACCATATATTTT.

The chain has TRBV21-1 and TRBJ1-2. TRBV21-1 counts as a pseudogene. CDR3 length equals 15 residues. CDR3 nucleotide sequence: TGTGCCAGCAGCGGTTGGGACGGACCTAACTATGGCTACACCTTC. This codes for CASSGWDGPNYGYTF.

This clone showed up just a few times. The rearrangement uses TRBV5-4 and TRBJ2-3; D tentatively reads TRBD1 or TRBD2 (5 bases each). Trimming took off 4 bases at V and 4 bases at J, with 7 bases between the two ends. Per the germline V gene, CDR1 is SGHNT and CDR2 is YYREEE (reference sequence). The CDR3 has 12 residues. CDR3 amino acids: CASSGTADTQYF. The CDR3 DNA reads TGTGCCAGCAGCGGGACGGCAGATACGCAGTATTTT.

This clone has a handful of counts. The chain carries TRBV27 and TRBJ2-5; a possible D gene is TRBD2 (6 bases). The J call may be mistaken, given a closer DNA end match to TRBJ2-7. CDR3 length: 14 amino acids. The germline V gene has CDR1 MNHEY and CDR2 SMNVEV (reference sequence). The CDR3 sequence is CASSNSGGENEQYF. CDR3 nucleotides: TGTGCCAGCAGTAATAGCGGTGGGGAGAACGAGCAGTACTTC.

V gene TRBV6-6 combines with J gene TRBJ1-4; D unresolved. This CDR3 contains 13 residues. Trimming pared 6 bases from V and 1 base from J, leaving 6 bases between. Germline V gene lookup returns CDR1 MNHNY and CDR2 SVGAGI (reference sequence). The CDR3 coding sequence is TGTGCCAGCAGGCGTGAAACTAATGAAAAACTGTTTTTT. This codes for CASRRETNEKLFF.

The genes are TRBV11-2 and TRBJ2-3; 7 nucleotides align to TRBD1. V was clipped by 5 bases and J by 0 bases; unmatched bases: 5. The CDR3 consists of 15 residues. Germline V lookup: CDR1 SGHAT, CDR2 FQNNGV. CDR3 region: CASSLRGQSTDTQYF. The CDR3 DNA reads TGTGCCAGCAGCCTTAGGGGGCAGAGCACAGATACGCAGTATTTT.

This clone has only a few counts. This chain joins TRBV5-4 and TRBJ2-5; TRBD1 or TRBD2 may be the D gene (6 bases each). Germline loops: CDR1 SGHNT, CDR2 YYREEE (reference sequence). The germline V and J ends were trimmed by 6 bases and 2 bases, with 14 bases remaining between them. The CDR3 is 14 amino acids. CDR3 protein: CASTMRGVQETQYF. CDR3 in DNA: TGTGCCAGCACCATGAGGGGGGTACAAGAGACCCAGTACTTC.

This clone has only a few counts. The V gene is TRBV5-4, the J gene TRBJ2-5, with 11 bases fitting TRBD1. Looked up from germline, CDR1 is SGHNT and CDR2 is YYREEE (reference sequence). The J segment lost 5 bases and the V segment lost 4 bases, leaving 7 bases of the junction unmatched. The CDR3 consists of 15 residues. The CDR3: CASSDPRTGGETQYF. DNA of the CDR3: TGTGCCAGCAGCGACCCCCGGACAGGGGGCGAGACCCAGTACTTC.

This clone was seen more than once but under ten times. CDR3 protein: CASSLMDYGYTF. CDR3 nucleotides: TGTGCCAGCAGCTTAATGGACTATGGCTACACCTTC. The genes are TRBV7-9 and TRBJ1-2; D unclear. CDR3 length equals 12 residues. Between the trimmed V and J ends, which lost 2 bases and 3 bases, there was a span of 4 bases. CDR1 SEHNR and CDR2 FQNEAQ come from the germline V gene (reference sequence).

This chain connects TRBV2 to TRBJ1-3; D is ambiguous. CDR3 length: 13 residues. Germline lookup yields CDR1 SNHLY and CDR2 FYNNEI. V lost 0 bases to trimming and J lost 5 bases, with 5 bases between them. The CDR3 region is CASSEALRNTIYF. DNA of the CDR3: TGTGCCAGCAGTGAAGCGCTTAGAAACACCATATATTTT.